These 30 T cell receptor beta chains originate from one sample sequenced in a study of early T cells in non-severe SARS-CoV-2 infection. TCRdb analysed the 5' RACE reads with MiXCR anew, one entry per CDR3 protein. The repertoire includes some 76,000 distinct CDR3 sequences, 15% to 19% of them detected once, and around 10% sits in the top ten. Sample: whole blood. These receptors came from an adult who was a healthcare worker with PCR-confirmed SARS-CoV-2 infection or an uninfected control (not recorded which).

This CDR3 is CASSIAGSNQPQHF. The CDR3 coding sequence is TGTGCCAGCAGCATCGCGGGAAGCAATCAGCCCCAGCATTTT. The chain employs TRBV7-9 and TRBJ1-5; D is ambiguous. The CDR3 has 14 residues. Germline V CDR1 and CDR2: SEHNR, FQNEAQ (reference sequence). V lost 5 bases and J lost 1, with 9 bases in between. The complete variable domain, with remaining parts taken from reference TRBV7-9 and TRBJ1-5, reads DTGVSQNPRHKITKRGQNVTFRCDPISEHNRLYWYRQTLGQGPEFLTYFQNEAQLEKSRLLSDRFSAERPKGSFSTLEIQRTEQGDSAMYLCASSIAGSNQPQHFGDGTRLSIL.

This clonotype was found many times. The CDR3 nucleotides are TGTGCCAGCAGTGTTACGAACACCGGGGAGCTGTTTTTT. This sequence encodes CASSVTNTGELFF. This chain uses TRBV6-4 with TRBJ2-2, with D unclear. The CDR3 runs to 13 residues. In germline, CDR1 is MRHNA, CDR2 SNTAGT. The V end was cut by 4 bases, the J end by 0 bases, with 3 bases between.

This chain uses TRBV12-3 or TRBV12-4 with TRBJ1-2; D not resolved. V dropped 3 bases and J dropped 8 bases, with 16 bases sitting between them. This CDR3 has 14 residues. The CDR3 is CASSFVSGSRGYTF. CDR3 DNA: TGTGCCAGCAGTTTCGTTTCGGGCTCTAGGGGCTACACCTTC.

The rearrangement uses TRBV11-2 and TRBJ2-3; 7 bases fit TRBD2. With V trimmed by 5 bases and J by 3 bases, 8 bases remained unmatched. The CDR3 totals 15 residues. Germline CDR1 is SGHAT and CDR2 is FQNNGV. CDR3 amino acids: CASSPGALATDTQYF. The CDR3 nucleotides are TGTGCCAGCAGCCCAGGAGCACTAGCGACAGATACGCAGTATTTT.

This chain connects TRBV6-2 or TRBV6-3 to TRBJ1-5; the D is unclear. The CDR3 covers 15 residues. Deletions cut 4 bases from V and 1 base from J, with 11 bases between. The germline V gene has CDR1 MNHEY and CDR2 SVGEGT. As DNA, the CDR3 is TGTGCCAGCAGTTCCCCTTGGGGAAGCAATCAGCCCCAGCATTTT. Translation gives CASSSPWGSNQPQHF.

This clonotype was counted at least ten times. This chain uses TRBV7-6 with TRBJ2-1; D perhaps matches TRBD2 (6 bases). The germline gives CDR1 SGHVS, CDR2 FNYEAQ. The CDR3 totals 13 residues. V was cut by 1 base and J by 8 bases, with 9 bases left in between. The CDR3 sequence: CASSLVTGDEQFF. The CDR3 DNA is TGTGCCAGCAGCTTAGTAACGGGGGATGAGCAGTTCTTC.

This chain links TRBV14 with TRBJ2-3, with D unclear. Germline CDR1 is SGHDN and CDR2 is FVKESK. Trimming took off 4 bases at V and 6 bases at J, with 14 bases between the two ends. The CDR3 runs to 14 residues. CDR3 nucleotides: TGTGCCAGCAGCCCTCAATCCCCCGTGGATACGCAGTATTTT. Its translation: CASSPQSPVDTQYF.

In this sample, this clonotype turned up a few times. The chain combines TRBV20-1 with TRBJ2-5, with D perhaps matching TRBD2 (6 bases). V lost 3 bases and J lost 5, with 13 bases in between. From germline, CDR1 is DFQATT and CDR2 SNEGSKA (reference sequence). There are 13 residues in the CDR3. The CDR3 region has the DNA TGCAGTGCTAGGAGGGGCGGGGTGGAGACCCAGTACTTC. This sequence encodes CSARRGGVETQYF.

The chain uses TRBV27 and TRBJ2-1; TRBD2 might be the D (7 bases). The V end was cut by 6 bases, the J end by 8 bases, with 23 bases between. Germline CDR1 is MNHEY and CDR2 is SMNVEV (reference sequence). This CDR3 is built from 16 residues. The CDR3 is CASRPPGGLPSDEQFF. The DNA for the CDR3 is TGTGCCAGCAGACCCCCCGGGGGGCTCCCCTCGGATGAGCAGTTCTTC.

This sequence joins TRBV9 and TRBJ1-5; D is uncertain. CDR1 and CDR2 from the germline V gene are SGDLS and YYNGEE. The CDR3 runs 14 residues. Trimming stripped 0 bases from V and 0 bases from J, with 4 bases between. Here the CDR3 reads CASSVGDSNQPQHF. As DNA, the CDR3 is TGTGCCAGCAGCGTAGGCGATAGCAATCAGCCCCAGCATTTT. The variable domain in full, with the rest retrieved from reference TRBV9 and TRBJ1-5, is DSGVTQTPKHLITATGQRVTLRCSPRSGDLSVYWYQQSLDQGLQFLIQYYNGEERAKGNILERFSAQQFPDLHSELNLSSLELGDSALYFCASSVGDSNQPQHFGDGTRLSIL.

The sample holds a few counts of this clonotype. A junction end diverges from the germline sequence, so it may reflect a read error. The chain joins TRBV6-6 to TRBJ2-7; possibly TRBD1 or TRBD2 for D (5 bases each). The CDR3 sequence is 14 residues long. Germline CDR1 MNHNY, CDR2 SVGAGI (reference sequence). The chain's CDR3 is CASSDSGRNREQYF. In DNA form, the CDR3 reads TGTGCCAGCAGTGACTCGGGACGTAATAGGGAGCAGTACTTC.

The chain combines TRBV29-1 with TRBJ1-2; 7 positions agree with TRBD1. The J segment lost 4 bases and the V segment lost 3 bases, leaving 5 bases of the junction unmatched. CDR3 length: 13 amino acids. Germline CDR1 reads SQVTM; CDR2 reads ANQGSEA. The CDR3 loop reads CSVDPRDSYGYTF. The CDR3 DNA reads TGCAGCGTTGACCCCAGGGACAGCTATGGCTACACCTTC.

This clonotype was seen ten or more times. This chain connects TRBV2 to TRBJ2-1; TRBD2 matches 7 bases. V gave up 5 bases and J gave up 9 bases; unmatched junction bases: 16. This CDR3 comprises 16 residues. Germline CDR1 reads SNHLY; CDR2 reads FYNNEI. CDR3 nucleotides: TGTGCCAGCAGTCCACGTCGACTAGCAACACGGGGTGAGCAGTTCTTC. Translating it yields CASSPRRLATRGEQFF.

The V call is TRBV29-1, the J call TRBJ2-7; TRBD1 aligns across 9 bases. J gave up 1 base and V 4 bases, and 5 bases lay outside the gene matches. The CDR3 consists of 14 residues. Germline V gene data show CDR1 as SQVTM and CDR2 as ANQGSEA. The CDR3 loop reads CSVAPGQGSYEQYF. The CDR3, as DNA: TGCAGCGTTGCTCCAGGACAGGGGTCCTACGAGCAGTACTTC.

This clonotype was observed a few times. The chain links TRBV6-6 to TRBJ2-2; D might be TRBD1 (6 bases). Germline assignment: CDR1 MNHNY and CDR2 SVGAGI (reference sequence). This CDR3 spans 12 amino acids. V was cut by 5 bases and J by 6 bases, with 7 bases left in between. CDR3 residues: CASSRQAGELFF. CDR3 bases: TGTGCCAGCAGTCGACAGGCCGGGGAGCTGTTTTTT.

The genes are TRBV20-1 and TRBJ2-3, with a possible D match to TRBD1 (6 bases). V lost 2 bases, J lost 7 bases, and 10 bases lay in between. CDR1 and CDR2 from the germline V gene are DFQATT and SNEGSKA (reference sequence). This CDR3 comprises 12 residues. The CDR3 loop reads CSARKGENTQYF. CDR3 coding DNA: TGCAGTGCTAGAAAGGGGGAGAATACGCAGTATTTT.

This clonotype was recorded at least ten times. CDR3 region: CASRTGGRASSGELFF. Here the CDR3 DNA reads TGTGCCAGCAGAACGGGTGGGAGGGCGAGCTCCGGGGAGCTGTTTTTT. The chain joins TRBV7-2 to TRBJ2-2; 7 bases line up with TRBD2. Germline trimming cut 6 bases from V and 6 bases from J; bases unmatched to any gene: 13. CDR1 is SGHTA and CDR2 is FQGNSA in the germline V gene. There are 16 residues in the CDR3.

The chain uses TRBV3-1 and TRBJ2-3, with D possibly matching TRBD2 (6 bases). Germline CDR1 is LGHDT and CDR2 is YNNKEL (reference sequence). The CDR3 spans 14 residues. V was shortened by 1 base and J by 5 bases, with 10 bases between the two germline ends. Here the CDR3 reads CASSQGRGRDTQYF. CDR3 DNA: TGTGCCAGCAGCCAAGGGAGGGGCCGAGATACGCAGTATTTT.

This clonotype was recorded many times. This rearrangement joins TRBV2 to TRBJ2-4; tentative D call: TRBD2 (6 bases). There are 15 residues in the CDR3. Per the germline V gene, CDR1 is SNHLY and CDR2 is FYNNEI. Trimming stripped 4 bases from V and 0 bases from J, with 10 bases between. The chain's CDR3 is CASSGQAGAKNIQYF. The CDR3 coding sequence is TGTGCCAGCAGTGGTCAAGCGGGAGCCAAAAACATTCAGTACTTC.

This chain links TRBV13 with TRBJ1-6; no definite D call. V lost 0 bases, J lost 5 bases, and 8 bases lay in between. The CDR3 is 15 amino acids. Germline V gene lookup returns CDR1 PRHDT and CDR2 FYEKMQ (reference sequence). Written as DNA, the CDR3 is TGTGCCAGCAGCTTAGGTGCGGGTCATAATTCACCCCTCCACTTT. Its protein is CASSLGAGHNSPLHF. Full variable domain (rest looked up from reference TRBV13 and TRBJ1-6): AAGVIQSPRHLIKEKRETATLKCYPIPRHDTVYWYQQGPGQDPQFLISFYEKMQSDKGSIPDRFSAQQFSDYHSELNMSSLELGDSALYFCASSLGAGHNSPLHFGNGTRLTVT.

This clonotype was picked up a small number of times. The CDR3 here is CASSLGGSGEQYF. In nucleotides, the CDR3 is TGTGCCAGCAGCCTAGGGGGATCAGGAGAGCAGTACTTC. The chain recombines TRBV7-3 with TRBJ2-7; D possibly corresponds to TRBD1 (6 bases). Germline-derived CDR1 and CDR2 are SGHTA and FQGTGA. Trimming removed 5 bases at V and 7 bases at J, with 15 bases between. This CDR3 is 13 amino acids long.

This clonotype was counted many times. The chain joins TRBV5-1 to TRBJ1-1; D might be TRBD1 (6 bases). Germline CDR1 reads SGHRS; CDR2 reads YFSETQ. This CDR3 is built from 13 residues. Trimming cost V 3 bases and J 3 bases, with 9 bases left between them. Here the CDR3 reads CASSSEGDTEAFF. CDR3 coding DNA: TGCGCCAGCAGCTCCGAGGGGGACACTGAAGCTTTCTTT.

There are many counts of this clonotype. The chain couples TRBV6-1 to TRBJ1-6, with D hard to call. This CDR3 comprises 14 residues. V gave up 1 base and J gave up 6 bases, with 7 bases separating them. Germline-derived CDR1 and CDR2 are MNHNS and SASEGT. Here the CDR3 DNA reads TGTGCCAGCAGTGAAGGACCTCTTAATTCACCCCTCCACTTT. Residues: CASSEGPLNSPLHF.

In its sample, this clonotype was seen a few times. The V gene is TRBV20-1, the J gene TRBJ1-5; 10 bases are shared with TRBD1. Germline assignment: CDR1 DFQATT and CDR2 SNEGSKA (reference sequence). V gave up 5 bases and J gave up 2 bases; unmatched junction bases: 18. There are 19 residues in the CDR3. CDR3 sequence: CSAQSRTGGRRIGNQPQHF. The CDR3 DNA sequence: TGCAGTGCTCAGTCCAGGACAGGGGGTCGAAGGATAGGCAATCAGCCCCAGCATTTT.

This clonotype was counted a few times. J is TRBJ2-5 and V is TRBV5-6; TRBD2 might be the D (6 bases). CDR3 length: 15 residues. Germline V gene sequence: CDR1 SGHDT, CDR2 YYEEEE. V lost 2 bases and J 1 base, leaving 12 bases between the germline ends. The CDR3, as DNA: TGTGCCAGCAGCTTCTATAGCGGCCTCCAAGAGACCCAGTACTTC. This sequence encodes CASSFYSGLQETQYF. The variable domain in full, completed from reference TRBV5-6 and TRBJ2-5, reads DAGVTQSPTHLIKTRGQQVTLRCSPKSGHDTVSWYQQALGQGPQFIFQYYEEEERQRGNFPDRFSGHQFPNYSSELNVNALLLGDSALYLCASSFYSGLQETQYFGPGTRLLVL.

This clonotype was picked up a small number of times. This sequence joins TRBV20-1 and TRBJ1-2; a possible D gene is TRBD1 (5 bases). Trimming took off 6 bases at V and 8 bases at J, with 16 bases between the two ends. From germline, CDR1 is DFQATT and CDR2 SNEGSKA (reference sequence). The CDR3 contains 12 residues. CDR3 region: CSATQGSGGYTF. CDR3 nucleotides: TGCAGTGCCACCCAGGGATCGGGGGGCTACACCTTC.

This clonotype was observed a handful of times. This rearrangement joins TRBV28 to TRBJ1-1, with D perhaps TRBD1 (5 bases). The CDR3 extends over 16 amino acids. The V gene lost 7 bases and the J gene lost 1 base, with 19 bases spanning the gap. The germline V gene encodes CDR1 MDHEN and CDR2 SYDVKM. The CDR3 reads CASTLLEGSGNTEAFF. The CDR3 DNA reads as TGTGCCAGCACCTTACTGGAGGGGTCTGGGAACACTGAAGCTTTCTTT.

The rearrangement links TRBV6-5 to TRBJ2-3; 12 bases map to TRBD2. This CDR3 has 15 amino acids. Germline CDR1 reads MNHEY; CDR2 reads SVGAGI. Trimming at V came to 5 bases and at J to 2 bases, leaving 2 bases not matched to a gene. The CDR3 DNA sequence: TGTGCCAGCAGTCTAGCGGGGGGGCCCACAGATACGCAGTATTTT. It translates to CASSLAGGPTDTQYF.

This clonotype showed up just a few times. The V call is TRBV5-1, the J call TRBJ2-7, with 9 bases matching TRBD2. CDR3 length equals 17 residues. In germline, CDR1 is SGHRS, CDR2 YFSETQ. Trimming removed 4 bases from V and 0 bases from J; junction bases left unmatched: 11. The CDR3 here is CASSRGTGLASSYEQYF. CDR3 nucleotide sequence: TGCGCCAGCAGCAGGGGTACGGGACTAGCCAGCTCCTACGAGCAGTACTTC.

This clonotype was picked up a small number of times. Germline and junction disagree at one end, which may indicate a read error. This chain uses TRBV2 with TRBJ2-7; D could derive from TRBD1 or TRBD2 (5 bases each). The CDR3 runs 14 residues. CDR1 is SNHLY, CDR2 FYNNEI, per germline. The CDR3 DNA is TGCGCCAGCAGTGAAGGAGGTAGGGGCTACGAGCAGTACTTC. Protein: CASSEGGRGYEQYF.